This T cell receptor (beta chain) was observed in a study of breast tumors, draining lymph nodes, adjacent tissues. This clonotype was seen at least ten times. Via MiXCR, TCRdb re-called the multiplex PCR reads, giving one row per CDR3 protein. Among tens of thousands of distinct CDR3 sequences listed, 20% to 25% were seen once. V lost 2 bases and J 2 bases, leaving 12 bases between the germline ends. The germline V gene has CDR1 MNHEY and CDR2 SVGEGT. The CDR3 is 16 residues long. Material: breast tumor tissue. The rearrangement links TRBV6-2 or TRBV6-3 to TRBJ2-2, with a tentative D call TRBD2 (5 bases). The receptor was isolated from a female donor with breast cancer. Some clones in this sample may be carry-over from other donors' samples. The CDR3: CASSYAADSNTGELFF. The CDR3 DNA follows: TGTGCCAGCAGTTACGCAGCGGACTCTAACACCGGGGAGCTGTTTTTT.